The rows below give T cell receptor beta chains drawn from one sample of a study of T cell responses to AZD1222 COVID-19 vaccine. Assay used: immunoSEQ multiplex PCR; TCRdb lists only in-frame clones, some missing. In the table there are tens of thousands of clones, 75% to 85% of which are singletons. The sample here was peripheral blood, taken on day 0 of AZD1222 vaccination. Receptors originate from an adult in good health. CDR3s include the opening cysteine and the closing phenylalanine or tryptophan. D genes are given only for firm matches. Clone sizes are given selectively: once, few, many, or a class where the clone is expanded.

>-|-|TRBJ2-1|TRBV6-6
CASRAELGSYNEQFF
TGTGCCAGCAGGGCAGAACTTGGATCCTACAATGAGCAGTTCTTC
>-|TRBD2|TRBJ2-1|TRBV13
CASSSGLAGGPNEQFF
TGTGCCAGCAGCTCCGGTCTCGCGGGGGGGCCAAATGAGCAGTTCTTC
>-|TRBD1|TRBJ2-2|TRBV9
CASSDGTATGELFF
TGTGCCAGCAGCGATGGGACAGCCACCGGGGAGCTGTTTTTT
>few|TRBD1|TRBJ1-4|TRBV28
CASTHAGTGDEKLFF
TGTGCCAGCACCCACGCCGGGACAGGGGATGAAAAACTGTTTTTT
>-|-|TRBJ2-1|TRBV27
CASSRRDLKYNEQFF
TGTGCCAGCAGTCGCCGGGACTTGAAATACAATGAGCAGTTCTTC
>-|-|TRBJ2-3|TRBV29-1
CSVPKSTDTQYF
TGCAGCGTTCCAAAGAGCACAGATACGCAGTATTTT
>-|TRBD1|TRBJ1-4|TRBV19
CASSRRQGKVEKLFF
TGTGCCAGTAGTAGGCGACAGGGGAAGGTCGAAAAACTGTTTTTT
>-|TRBD1|TRBJ1-6|TRBV27
CASIHSDPGQSSYNSPLHF
TGTGCCAGCATCCATTCTGACCCGGGACAGAGCTCCTATAATTCACCCCTCCACTTT
>-|TRBD2|TRBJ2-7|TRBV19
CASSRGTSGGYEQYF
TGTGCCAGTAGTCGCGGGACTAGCGGAGGCTACGAGCAGTACTTC
>-|-|TRBJ2-7|TRBV4-1
CASSQDLPGPAEQYF
TGCGCCAGCAGCCAAGATTTGCCTGGACCCGCGGAGCAGTACTTC
>few|-|TRBJ1-4|TRBV19
CASNNQRNEKLFF
TGTGCCAGTAATAATCAAAGGAATGAAAAACTGTTTTTT
>-|TRBD1|TRBJ1-2|TRBV7-9
CASSLGTELWGYTF
TGTGCCAGCAGCTTGGGGACAGAACTATGGGGCTACACCTTC
>-|-|TRBJ1-3|TRBV29-1
CSVLASGGTIYF
TGCAGCGTTCTGGCGTCCGGGGGCACCATATATTTT
>-|-|TRBJ1-2|TRBV12-3/TRBV12-4
CASSFSRGYTF
TGTGCCAGCAGTTTTTCAAGGGGCTACACCTTC
>-|-|TRBJ2-1|TRBV3-1/TRBV3-2
CASSEHLTRRKDEQFF
TGTGCCAGCAGCGAACATCTTACGCGGCGTAAGGATGAGCAGTTCTTC
>-|TRBD1|TRBJ1-3|TRBV28
CASSPGSITGVGGNTIYF
TGTGCCAGCAGTCCCGGATCAATTACAGGGGTGGGGGGAAACACCATATATTTT
>-|TRBD1|TRBJ1-2|TRBV29-1
CSVAPGPGQGRDGYTF
TGCAGCGTTGCCCCGGGCCCCGGACAGGGAAGGGATGGCTACACCTTC
>-|-|TRBJ1-2|TRBV5-5
CASSTPLEGGYTF
TGTGCCAGCAGCACCCCGTTGGAGGGAGGCTACACCTTC
>-|-|TRBJ1-5|TRBV19
CASSLGGGPSNQPQHF
TGTGCCAGTAGTTTGGGTGGGGGGCCCAGCAATCAGCCCCAGCATTTT
>-|-|TRBJ1-2|TRBV24-1
CAAPPGLANYGYTF
TGTGCCGCCCCCCCGGGACTAGCTAACTATGGCTACACCTTC
>-|-|TRBJ1-1|TRBV6-6
CASSHQGFGSTEAFF
TGTGCCAGCAGTCACCAAGGGTTCGGGTCCACTGAAGCTTTCTTT
>once|-|TRBJ1-6|TRBV27
CASSAPVGDGSNSFYNSPLHF
TGTGCCAGCAGTGCCCCGGTGGGGGACGGGTCCAACTCTTTTTATAATTCACCCCTCCACTTT
>-|-|TRBJ1-2|TRBV6-5
CASSFMGGYTF
TGTGCCAGCAGTTTTATGGGGGGCTACACCTTC
>-|-|TRBJ1-3|TRBV9
CASSVEQASGNTIYF
TGTGCCAGCAGCGTAGAACAGGCCTCTGGAAACACCATATATTTT